Below are 20 T cell receptor beta chains sequenced from a single sample in a study of early T cells in non-severe SARS-CoV-2 infection (dated by TCRdb to the early 2020s). Library method: 5' RACE. The listed sequencing device is NextSeq 500. TCRdb handled the public reads itself, with Q25 trimming in fastp and clone calling in MiXCR, and kept productive beta chains. Every entry covers one CDR3 protein and lists the most common genes and DNA from its rows. The sample records 80,000 or so distinct CDR3 sequences, more than 12% of which are singletons. Of the sample, roughly 3% is held by the ten largest clones. The sequencing sample was made of whole blood. These receptor sequences come from an adult who was a healthcare worker with PCR-confirmed SARS-CoV-2 infection or an uninfected control (not recorded which).

This clonotype was detected many times. V usage is TRBV20-1 and J usage is TRBJ2-1, with TRBD2 matching over 8 bases. The CDR3 extends over 15 amino acids. The trim removed 6 bases at V and 3 bases at J, leaving 10 bases unmatched. CDR1 DFQATT and CDR2 SNEGSKA come from the germline V gene (reference sequence). CDR3 amino acids: CSAKGLAGFYNEQFF. In nucleotides, the CDR3 is TGCAGTGCCAAGGGCCTAGCGGGTTTCTACAATGAGCAGTTCTTC.

Many counts were recorded for this clonotype. The chain employs TRBV11-3 and TRBJ2-1; no clear D. CDR3 size: 13 residues. V lost 0 bases and J lost 9, with 9 bases in between. The V gene's germline CDR1 is SGHNT and CDR2 YENEEA. The CDR3, as DNA: TGTGCCAGCAGCTTAGATCGGCGGAGTGAGCAGTTCTTC. It encodes CASSLDRRSEQFF.

The chain uses TRBV29-1 and TRBJ2-3, with D perhaps matching TRBD2 (5 bases). Deletions cut 3 bases from V and 3 bases from J, with 16 bases between. This CDR3 is 15 amino acids long. CDR1 and CDR2 from the germline V gene are SQVTM and ANQGSEA. The CDR3, as DNA: TGCAGCGTTGAGCCGCAGAGGGCGGGTACAGATACGCAGTATTTT. Translating it yields CSVEPQRAGTDTQYF.

There are many counts of this clonotype. J is TRBJ2-3 and V is TRBV6-6; 7 nucleotides line up with TRBD2. The CDR3 length is 15 residues. With 5 bases clipped from V and 0 bases from J, the junction kept 5 bases outside the gene matches. The germline gives CDR1 MNHNY, CDR2 SVGAGI (reference sequence). CDR3 amino acids: CASSLAVLSTDTQYF. The DNA of the CDR3 is TGTGCCAGCAGTCTAGCGGTTTTGAGCACAGATACGCAGTATTTT.

The chain has TRBV6-6 and TRBJ1-2; D may be TRBD1 (5 bases). The CDR3 loop spans 14 amino acids. Germline V lookup: CDR1 MNHNY, CDR2 SVGAGI (reference sequence). V was clipped by 4 bases and J by 4 bases, with 13 bases between them. DNA of the CDR3: TGTGCCAGCAGTTCCTTCGGGGGGACCTATGGCTACACCTTC. Its translation is CASSSFGGTYGYTF.

This clonotype was found many times. Here the CDR3 DNA reads TGTGCCAGCAGGGCCGCGGGGGAGCAGTACTTC. Encoded protein: CASRAAGEQYF. The chain carries TRBV12-3 or TRBV12-4 and TRBJ2-7, with a tentative D call TRBD2 (6 bases). The V gene lost 6 bases and the J gene lost 7 bases, with 10 bases spanning the gap. The CDR3 loop spans 11 amino acids.

There are a few counts of this clonotype. The chain combines TRBV6-5 with TRBJ2-1; D unresolved. This CDR3 is 16 amino acids long. Germline CDR1 is MNHEY and CDR2 is SVGAGI. V was clipped by 6 bases and J by 0 bases, with 15 bases between them. The chain's CDR3 is CASSLKLPSSYNEQFF. The DNA of the CDR3 is TGTGCCAGCAGCCTCAAGCTCCCGAGCTCCTACAATGAGCAGTTCTTC.

This clonotype appeared a few times. The V and J genes are TRBV11-2 and TRBJ2-2, with D possibly being TRBD1 (6 bases). The CDR3 runs to 17 residues. Germline assignment: CDR1 SGHAT and CDR2 FQNNGV. Trimming cost V 5 bases and J 1 base, with 17 bases left between them. CDR3 bases: TGTGCCAGCAGCCTGAACCGGGACATGATGAACACCGGGGAGCTGTTTTTT. It encodes CASSLNRDMMNTGELFF.

The CDR3, as DNA: TGTGCCAGCAGCGTCGGAGGAGGGTCGGCCACAGATACGCAGTATTTT. It is translated as CASSVGGGSATDTQYF. The chain joins TRBV7-2 to TRBJ2-3; maybe TRBD2 (6 bases). This CDR3 contains 16 residues. The V gene lost 5 bases and the J gene lost 2 bases, with 17 bases spanning the gap. Germline loops: CDR1 SGHTA, CDR2 FQGNSA.

This clonotype showed up many times. This chain links TRBV11-3 with TRBJ2-2; a possible D gene is TRBD2 (6 bases). Germline assignment: CDR1 SGHNT and CDR2 YENEEA. V dropped 2 bases and J dropped 6 bases, with 10 bases sitting between them. The CDR3 sequence is 14 residues long. CDR3 sequence reads: CASSLSTGAGELFF. The CDR3 DNA sequence: TGTGCCAGCAGCTTATCGACGGGGGCCGGGGAGCTGTTTTTT.

V gene TRBV28 combines with J gene TRBJ1-5, with a tentative D call TRBD1 (5 bases). Between the trimmed V and J ends, which lost 6 bases and 11 bases, there was a span of 17 bases. CDR3 length equals 13 residues. Germline V CDR1 and CDR2: MDHEN, SYDVKM. The CDR3 DNA follows: TGTGCCAGCAGCCGCGGGACGGACGTAGCCCAGCATTTT. It specifies CASSRGTDVAQHF.

This clonotype was counted many times. J is TRBJ2-1 and V is TRBV28; 11 bases match TRBD1. The CDR3 extends over 16 amino acids. Per the germline V gene, CDR1 is MDHEN and CDR2 is SYDVKM. With 5 bases clipped from V and 7 bases from J, the junction kept 10 bases outside the gene matches. The chain's CDR3 is CASSTNGQGAGNEQFF. The DNA for the CDR3 is TGTGCCAGCAGTACCAACGGACAGGGGGCTGGGAATGAGCAGTTCTTC.

This clonotype occurred many times. The rearrangement joins TRBV20-1 to TRBJ2-5, with 7 bases aligning to TRBD2. The germline CDR1 and CDR2 sequences are DFQATT and SNEGSKA (reference sequence). V lost 3 bases and J lost 2; bases outside the gene matches: 6. The length of the CDR3 is 14 residues. The CDR3 nucleotides are TGCAGTGCTAGGGGGGGGGACCCGCAAGAGACCCAGTACTTC. It yields the protein CSARGGDPQETQYF.

The chain combines TRBV29-1 with TRBJ2-5, with D perhaps TRBD1 (6 bases). This CDR3 has 15 amino acids. Germline V gene data show CDR1 as SQVTM and CDR2 as ANQGSEA. V was shortened by 6 bases and J by 5 bases, with 22 bases between the two germline ends. The CDR3 bases are TGCAGCGTCCCTATTTTACAGGGAGAGCCGGAGACCCAGTACTTC. It codes for CSVPILQGEPETQYF.

The sample holds many counts of this clonotype. The chain employs TRBV12-2 and TRBJ2-3; the table calls TRBD1, which could not be checked here. TRBV12-2 is labeled a pseudogene. This CDR3 region has 21 residues. CDR3 sequence (DNA): TGTGCAAGTCGCTTAAGCCACAGGTTAAAAGAAAGAACTTATCCCACAGATACGCAGTATTTT. Its protein product is CASRLSHRLKERTYPTDTQYF.

Notes on this clonotype: The germline gene is not matched at one end of the junction; a read error may be the cause. The V gene is TRBV20-1, the J gene TRBJ1-4; unclear D gene. The CDR3 runs 14 residues. Germline V gene lookup returns CDR1 DFQATT and CDR2 SNEGSKA (reference sequence). Here the CDR3 DNA reads TGCAGTACTAGAGAGTTCGAGGTGGATGAAAAACTGTTTTTT. It is translated as CSTREFEVDEKLFF.

This clonotype was seen repeatedly, ten times or more. The chain couples TRBV10-3 to TRBJ2-7; D assignment may be TRBD1 or TRBD2 (5 bases each). The CDR3 length is 13 residues. Trimming pared 4 bases from V and 6 bases from J, leaving 13 bases between. CDR1 is ENHRY and CDR2 is SYGVKD in the germline V gene. The CDR3 sequence: CAISGGTAGEQYF. The CDR3 DNA is TGTGCCATCAGTGGAGGGACGGCCGGCGAGCAGTACTTC.

A note on this clonotype: A much larger clone lies a single base off, so this may be a read error. The V call is TRBV30, the J call TRBJ2-7, with D unclear. The V gene lost 5 bases and the J gene lost 2 bases, with 10 bases spanning the gap. This CDR3 has 12 amino acids. Germline CDR1 reads GTSNPN; CDR2 reads SVGIG (reference sequence). CDR3 in amino acids: CAWVRQTYEQYF. CDR3 nucleotides: TGTGCCTGGGTACGGCAGACCTACGAGCAGTACTTC.

This clonotype was seen ten or more times. V and J are TRBV5-1 and TRBJ2-7, with TRBD1 matching 12 bases. Germline CDR1 reads SGHRS; CDR2 reads YFSETQ. The CDR3 is made up of 16 amino acids. The V gene end was trimmed by 4 bases and the J gene end by 2 bases; junction bases not matched to a gene: 7. DNA for the CDR3: TGCGCCAGCAGCCCAGGGACAGGGGGCCCACCCTACGAGCAGTACTTC. Protein: CASSPGTGGPPYEQYF.

This clonotype has a handful of counts. In nucleotides, the CDR3 is TGTGCCAGCAGCTTTCGGTCGGGGCACACTGAAGCTTTCTTT. Translation gives CASSFRSGHTEAFF. This chain links TRBV7-8 with TRBJ1-1; D is perhaps TRBD1 (5 bases). Germline CDR1 is SGHVS and CDR2 is FQNEAQ. V lost 3 bases and J lost 3, with 11 bases in between. The CDR3 length is 14 residues.